The 10 T cell receptor beta chains listed next were all sequenced from one sample in a study of neurological immune-mediated disorders. TCRdb re-analysed the 5' RACE reads in MiXCR, keeping a single row per CDR3 protein. The data show about 95,000 distinct CDR3 sequences, 3% to 4.5% seen once. Material for sequencing was PBMCs. These receptors all stem from a young woman with multiple sclerosis.

This clonotype was seen repeatedly, ten times or more. The chain combines TRBV5-1 with TRBJ2-3; TRBD1 or TRBD2 may be the D gene (5 bases each). In germline, CDR1 is SGHRS, CDR2 YFSETQ. The V gene lost 4 bases and the J gene lost 0 bases, with 6 bases spanning the gap. CDR3 length equals 13 residues. The CDR3 region is CASSGGSTDTQYF. The CDR3 bases are TGCGCCAGCAGCGGGGGTAGCACAGATACGCAGTATTTT.

In this sample, this clonotype turned up many times. V gene TRBV28 combines with J gene TRBJ2-5; no reliable D call. This CDR3 region has 15 residues. V was cut by 7 bases and J by 1 base, with 16 bases left in between. The germline CDR1 and CDR2 sequences are MDHEN and SYDVKM. The chain's CDR3 is CASTHWGFVQETQYF. CDR3 coding DNA: TGTGCCAGCACCCATTGGGGTTTCGTCCAAGAGACCCAGTACTTC.

This clonotype appeared many times. The rearrangement links TRBV19 to TRBJ1-1; TRBD1 might be the D (6 bases). The length of the CDR3 is 13 residues. Germline V gene sequence: CDR1 LNHDA, CDR2 SQIVND (reference sequence). Deletions cut 5 bases from V and 4 bases from J, with 11 bases between. The chain's CDR3 is CASSVGQTTEAFF. In DNA form, the CDR3 reads TGTGCCAGTAGTGTCGGACAGACCACTGAAGCTTTCTTT.

The chain joins TRBV5-1 to TRBJ1-5; 8 bases map to TRBD1. CDR3 length: 16 residues. V gave up 2 bases and J gave up 0 bases; unmatched junction bases: 4. CDR1 is SGHRS, CDR2 YFSETQ, per germline. The CDR3 reads CASSLEGTGSNQPQHF. The DNA of the CDR3 is TGCGCCAGCAGCTTAGAAGGGACAGGTAGCAATCAGCCCCAGCATTTT. Variable domain in full (rest from reference TRBV5-1 and TRBJ1-5): KAGVTQTPRYLIKTRGQQVTLSCSPISGHRSVSWYQQTPGQGLQFLFEYFSETQRNKGNFPGRFSGRQFSNSRSEMNVSTLELGDSALYLCASSLEGTGSNQPQHFGDGTRLSIL.

The chain links TRBV19 to TRBJ2-7; no firm D call. Looked up from germline, CDR1 is LNHDA and CDR2 is SQIVND (reference sequence). V shed 4 bases and J shed 6 bases, with 10 bases lying between them. The CDR3 extends over 12 amino acids. CDR3 sequence: CASSTPGLEQYF. In nucleotides, the CDR3 is TGTGCCAGTAGTACGCCGGGCCTCGAGCAGTACTTC.

CDR3 sequence (DNA): TGTGCCAGCAGTGGGAAACTAGCGGGGGGGACAGATACGCAGTATTTT. Protein sequence: CASSGKLAGGTDTQYF. V usage is TRBV27 and J usage is TRBJ2-3, with TRBD2 matching over 13 bases. Germline trimming cut 5 bases from V and 3 bases from J; bases unmatched to any gene: 5. The CDR3 runs 16 residues. Germline assignment: CDR1 MNHEY and CDR2 SMNVEV (reference sequence).

This clonotype occurred many times. CDR3 sequence (DNA): TGCAGTGCTAGCCTGACAGGGGACATCAATCAGCCCCAGCATTTT. Amino acids: CSASLTGDINQPQHF. The chain links TRBV20-1 to TRBJ1-5; 8 nucleotides align to TRBD1. V dropped 3 bases and J dropped 3; count of bases not matched to a gene: 7. This CDR3 region has 15 residues. Per germline, CDR1 DFQATT and CDR2 SNEGSKA (reference sequence).

Ten or more counts support this clonotype. The J gene is TRBJ1-1, the V gene TRBV2, with D hard to call. The germline V gene has CDR1 SNHLY and CDR2 FYNNEI. This CDR3 is 14 amino acids long. The V end lost 1 base, the J end lost 4 bases, and 10 bases lay between the germline ends. CDR3: CASSEVGLATEAFF. In DNA, the CDR3 is TGTGCCAGCAGTGAAGTGGGGTTGGCCACTGAAGCTTTCTTT.

This clonotype was seen many times. The J gene is TRBJ1-1, the V gene TRBV6-6; the match to TRBD1 covers 7 bases. The CDR3 consists of 14 residues. Looked up from germline, CDR1 is MNHNY and CDR2 is SVGAGI (reference sequence). Trimming removed 2 bases from V and 2 bases from J; junction bases left unmatched: 2. CDR3 nucleotide sequence: TGTGCCAGCAGTTACGACAGGGACAACACTGAAGCTTTCTTT. Translating gives CASSYDRDNTEAFF.

This clonotype has ten or more counts. The chain carries TRBV11-2 and TRBJ2-7, with 7 bases fitting TRBD1. The CDR3 has 14 residues. With 1 base clipped from V and 7 bases from J, the junction kept 7 bases outside the gene matches. Germline loops: CDR1 SGHAT, CDR2 FQNNGV. CDR3 coding DNA: TGTGCCAGCAGCTTAGGAGGGGGCGCGAGGGAGCAGTACTTC. Protein: CASSLGGGAREQYF.